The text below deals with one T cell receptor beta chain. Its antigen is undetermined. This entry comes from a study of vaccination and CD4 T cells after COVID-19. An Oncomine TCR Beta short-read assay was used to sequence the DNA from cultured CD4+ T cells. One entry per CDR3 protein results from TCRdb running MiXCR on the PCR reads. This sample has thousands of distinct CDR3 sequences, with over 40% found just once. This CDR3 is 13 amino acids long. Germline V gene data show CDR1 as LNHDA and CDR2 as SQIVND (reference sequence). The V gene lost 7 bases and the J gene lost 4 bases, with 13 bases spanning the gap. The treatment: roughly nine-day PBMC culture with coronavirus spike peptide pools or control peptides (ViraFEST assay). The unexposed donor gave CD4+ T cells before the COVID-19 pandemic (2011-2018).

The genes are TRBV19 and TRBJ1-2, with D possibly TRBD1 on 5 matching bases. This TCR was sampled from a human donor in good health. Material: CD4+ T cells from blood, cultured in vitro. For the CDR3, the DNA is TGTGCCAGTACCAACACGGACACCTATGGCTACACCTTC. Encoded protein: CASTNTDTYGYTF.